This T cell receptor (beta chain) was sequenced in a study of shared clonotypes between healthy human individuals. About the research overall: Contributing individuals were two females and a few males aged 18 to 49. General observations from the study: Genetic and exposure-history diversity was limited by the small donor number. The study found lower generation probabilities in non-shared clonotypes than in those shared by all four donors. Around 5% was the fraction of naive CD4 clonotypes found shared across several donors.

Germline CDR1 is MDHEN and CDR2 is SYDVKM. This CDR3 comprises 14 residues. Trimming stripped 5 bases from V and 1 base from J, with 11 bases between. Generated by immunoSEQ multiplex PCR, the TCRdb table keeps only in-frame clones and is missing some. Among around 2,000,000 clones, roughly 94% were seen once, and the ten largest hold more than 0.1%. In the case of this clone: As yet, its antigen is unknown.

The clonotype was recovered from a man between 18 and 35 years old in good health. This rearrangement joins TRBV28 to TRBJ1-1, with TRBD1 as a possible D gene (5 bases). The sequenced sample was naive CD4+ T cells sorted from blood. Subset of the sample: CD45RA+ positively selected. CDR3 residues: CASSVVTGNTEAFF. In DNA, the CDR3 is TGTGCCAGCAGTGTCGTCACAGGGAACACTGAAGCTTTCTTT.